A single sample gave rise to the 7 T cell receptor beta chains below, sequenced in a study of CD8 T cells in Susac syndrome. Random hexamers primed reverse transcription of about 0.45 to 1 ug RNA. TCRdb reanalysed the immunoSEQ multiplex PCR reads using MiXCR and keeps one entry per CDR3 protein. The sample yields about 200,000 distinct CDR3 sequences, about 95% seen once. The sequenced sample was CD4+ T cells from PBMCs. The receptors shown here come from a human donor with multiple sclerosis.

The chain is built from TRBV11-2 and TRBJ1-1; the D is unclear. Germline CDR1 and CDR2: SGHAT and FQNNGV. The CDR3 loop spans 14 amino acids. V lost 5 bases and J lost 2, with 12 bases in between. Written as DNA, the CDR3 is TGTGCCAGCAGCATTGGACGGGTCAACACTGAAGCTTTCTTT. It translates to CASSIGRVNTEAFF.

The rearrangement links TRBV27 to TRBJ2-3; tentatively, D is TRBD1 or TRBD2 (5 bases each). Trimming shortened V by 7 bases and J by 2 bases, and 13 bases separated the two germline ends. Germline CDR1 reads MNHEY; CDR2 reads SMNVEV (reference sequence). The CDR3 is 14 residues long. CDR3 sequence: CASNPGGNTDTQYF. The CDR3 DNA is TGTGCCAGCAACCCTGGGGGAAACACAGATACGCAGTATTTT.

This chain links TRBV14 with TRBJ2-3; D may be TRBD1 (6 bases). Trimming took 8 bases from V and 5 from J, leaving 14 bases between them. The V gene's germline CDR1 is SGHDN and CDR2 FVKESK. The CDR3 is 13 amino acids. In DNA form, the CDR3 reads TGTGCCAGCGGAGATGACAGGTTAGATACGCAGTATTTT. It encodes CASGDDRLDTQYF. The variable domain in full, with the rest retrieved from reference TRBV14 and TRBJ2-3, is EAGVTQFPSHSVIEKGQTVTLRCDPISGHDNLYWYRRVMGKEIKFLLHFVKESKQDESGMPNNRFLAERTGGTYSTLKVQPAELEDSGVYFCASGDDRLDTQYFGPGTRLTVL.

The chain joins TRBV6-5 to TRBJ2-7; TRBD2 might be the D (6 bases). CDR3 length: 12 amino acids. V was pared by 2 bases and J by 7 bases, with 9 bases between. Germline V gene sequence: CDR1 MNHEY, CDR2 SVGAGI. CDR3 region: CASSYGGREQYF. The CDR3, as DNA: TGTGCCAGCAGTTACGGAGGGAGGGAGCAGTACTTC.

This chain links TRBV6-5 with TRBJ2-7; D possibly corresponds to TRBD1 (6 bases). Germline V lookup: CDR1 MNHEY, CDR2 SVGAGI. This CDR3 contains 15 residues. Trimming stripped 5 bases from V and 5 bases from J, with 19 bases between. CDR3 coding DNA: TGTGCCAGCAGTACCTACAGGGCATTTCTCCACGAGCAGTACTTC. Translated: CASSTYRAFLHEQYF.

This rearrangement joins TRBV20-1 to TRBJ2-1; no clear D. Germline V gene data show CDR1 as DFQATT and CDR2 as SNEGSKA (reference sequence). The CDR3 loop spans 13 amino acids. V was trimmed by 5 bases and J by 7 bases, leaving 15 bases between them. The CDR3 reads CSAPPWQGNEQFF. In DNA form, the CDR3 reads TGCAGTGCTCCCCCCTGGCAAGGGAATGAGCAGTTCTTC.

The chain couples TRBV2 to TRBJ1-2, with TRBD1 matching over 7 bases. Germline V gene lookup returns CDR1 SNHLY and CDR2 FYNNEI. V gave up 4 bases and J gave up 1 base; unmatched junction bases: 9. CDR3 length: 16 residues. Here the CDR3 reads CASSGLGTDLNYGYTF. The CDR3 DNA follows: TGTGCCAGCAGTGGCCTGGGGACAGACCTTAACTATGGCTACACCTTC.